The 19 T cell receptor beta chains listed next were all sequenced from one sample in a study of memory CD4+ T cells and cytomegalovirus serostatus (dated by TCRdb to the late 2010s). Libraries came from the immunoSEQ multiplex PCR assay. In TCRdb, the immuneACCESS table is reduced to in-frame sequences with V and J assigned. These tables do not hold every clone; where another copy was compared, an unresolved V gene accounts for under half, and the others remain unexplained. The sample data list tens of thousands of clones, and more than 75% of these were observed just once. The top ten hold less than 0.5% of the sample. Single viable CD3+CD4+CD8-CD45RO+ cells were sorted as memory CD4+ T cells on a FACSAria II. Sequenced input: memory CD4+ T cells from blood. The receptors derive from an adult in good health and CMV-seronegative.

This clone came up once. The rearrangement uses TRBV29-1 and TRBJ2-3; a weak D match, TRBD2 (7 bases). The CDR3 extends over 14 amino acids. Trimming left V 7 bases short and J 2 bases short, with 16 bases between. Per germline, CDR1 SQVTM and CDR2 ANQGSEA. The CDR3 spells CSALGGGSTDTQYF. The CDR3 DNA reads as TGCAGCGCCTTGGGGGGGGGCTCCACAGATACGCAGTATTTT.

Turning to this clone: One junction end does not reproduce the germline sequence, and a read error may be involved. This chain uses TRBV18 with TRBJ1-6; D is unclear. Germline values: CDR1 KGHSH, CDR2 LQKENI. This CDR3 contains 13 residues. The CDR3 region has the DNA TGTGCCAGCTCACACTCCGATAATTCACCCCTCCACTTT. This gives the protein CASSHSDNSPLHF.

This rearrangement joins TRBV27 to TRBJ2-5; 8 bases are a match to TRBD1. CDR1 MNHEY and CDR2 SMNVEV come from the germline V gene (reference sequence). The CDR3 has 16 amino acids. J lost 5 bases, V lost 1 base, and 9 bases had no gene match. The CDR3 here is CASSLLGQGARETQYF. CDR3 nucleotides: TGTGCCAGCAGTTTATTGGGGCAGGGGGCGAGGGAGACCCAGTACTTC.

The rearrangement links TRBV9 to TRBJ2-1; tentatively, D is TRBD1 (6 bases). Per germline, CDR1 SGDLS and CDR2 YYNGEE. Trimming took off 0 bases at V and 7 bases at J, with 14 bases between the two ends. The length of the CDR3 is 15 residues. The chain's CDR3 is CASSVGGPVENEQFF. CDR3 nucleotide sequence: TGTGCCAGCAGCGTAGGGGGGCCTGTCGAAAATGAGCAGTTCTTC.

V gene TRBV7-2 combines with J gene TRBJ2-3; no firm D call. CDR1 is SGHTA and CDR2 is FQGNSA in the germline V gene. V lost 3 bases and J lost 4, with 5 bases in between. The CDR3 has 12 residues. This chain's CDR3 is CASSFQSDTQYF. CDR3 sequence (DNA): TGTGCCAGCAGCTTTCAGTCAGATACGCAGTATTTT. The variable domain in full, completed from reference TRBV7-2 and TRBJ2-3, reads GAGVSQSPSNKVTEKGKDVELRCDPISGHTALYWYRQSLGQGLEFLIYFQGNSAPDKSGLPSDRFSAERTGGSVSTLTIQRTQQEDSAVYLCASSFQSDTQYFGPGTRLTVL.

The rearrangement uses TRBV7-9 and TRBJ2-7; 7 bases match TRBD1. With V trimmed by 1 base and J by 5 bases, 14 bases remained unmatched. The CDR3 is 17 residues long. Germline CDR1 is SEHNR and CDR2 is FQNEAQ (reference sequence). The CDR3 is CASSLEVRRTGIHEQYF. DNA of the CDR3: TGTGCCAGCAGCTTAGAAGTGAGAAGGACAGGCATCCACGAGCAGTACTTC. The full variable domain, completed using reference TRBV7-9 and TRBJ2-7, is DTGVSQNPRHKITKRGQNVTFRCDPISEHNRLYWYRQTLGQGPEFLTYFQNEAQLEKSRLLSDRFSAERPKGSFSTLEIQRTEQGDSAMYLCASSLEVRRTGIHEQYFGPGTRLTVT.

V gene TRBV29-1 combines with J gene TRBJ1-1; D is perhaps TRBD1 (6 bases). Germline CDR1 SQVTM, CDR2 ANQGSEA. The CDR3 has 13 amino acids. Trimming pared 6 bases from V and 0 bases from J, leaving 11 bases between. CDR3 in amino acids: CSVGGQLNTEAFF. The DNA for the CDR3 is TGCAGCGTCGGTGGACAGTTGAACACTGAAGCTTTCTTT.

CDR3 region: CAVRLSDTQYF. The DNA of the CDR3 is TGTGCCGTGAGGCTGTCAGATACGCAGTATTTT. This chain joins TRBV2 and TRBJ2-3, with D uncertain. With 11 bases removed from V and 4 bases from J, the gap between germline ends came to 10 bases. The V gene's germline CDR1 is SNHLY and CDR2 FYNNEI. This CDR3 has 11 amino acids.

The V call is TRBV4-3, the J call TRBJ1-2; no clear D gene. With 0 bases removed from V and 7 bases from J, the gap between germline ends came to 9 bases. Germline CDR1 LGHNA, CDR2 YSLEER. The CDR3 contains 13 residues. The CDR3 loop reads CASSQEKRTGYTF. DNA of the CDR3: TGCGCCAGCAGCCAAGAAAAAAGGACTGGCTACACCTTC.

This chain uses TRBV29-1 with TRBJ2-1; 8 nucleotides line up with TRBD2. The V and J ends lost 7 bases and 0 bases, in that order; junction bases with no gene match: 8. The CDR3 sequence is 15 residues long. Looked up from germline, CDR1 is SQVTM and CDR2 is ANQGSEA. CDR3 bases: TGCAGCGCTCCAGCGGGGGCCAGCTCCTACAATGAGCAGTTCTTC. Translating gives CSAPAGASSYNEQFF.

The chain employs TRBV5-1 and TRBJ2-1; TRBD2 agrees at 8 bases. Germline V gene lookup returns CDR1 SGHRS and CDR2 YFSETQ. V dropped 0 bases and J dropped 1; count of bases not matched to a gene: 3. The CDR3 totals 16 residues. CDR3 sequence reads: CASSLAPGGSYNEQFF. Written as DNA, the CDR3 is TGCGCCAGCAGCTTGGCTCCGGGGGGGTCCTACAATGAGCAGTTCTTC.

This clone was seen a few times. The chain employs TRBV6-6 and TRBJ2-5; D may correspond to TRBD1 or TRBD2 (7 bases each). V was shortened by 10 bases and J by 0 bases, with 21 bases between the two germline ends. From germline, CDR1 is MNHNY and CDR2 SVGAGI (reference sequence). This CDR3 contains 16 residues. CDR3 in amino acids: CATTIGGTVYQETQYF. The CDR3 DNA follows: TGTGCCACCACAATCGGGGGGACAGTGTACCAAGAGACCCAGTACTTC.

The chain employs TRBV11-2 and TRBJ2-3; D gene unclear. Trimming pared 1 base from V and 2 bases from J, leaving 22 bases between. From germline, CDR1 is SGHAT and CDR2 FQNNGV. There are 19 residues in the CDR3. The CDR3 DNA follows: TGTGCCAGCAGCTTAGGGTACGAGCCTTTCTCAATTCTCACAGATACGCAGTATTTT. Its translation is CASSLGYEPFSILTDTQYF.

The chain combines TRBV6-5 with TRBJ2-3; D is possibly TRBD1 or TRBD2 (6 bases each). Per germline, CDR1 MNHEY and CDR2 SVGAGI. V lost 0 bases and J 4 bases, leaving 11 bases between the germline ends. This CDR3 is built from 15 residues. Here the CDR3 DNA reads TGTGCCAGCAGTTACTCGGCAGGGGAGGCAGATACGCAGTATTTT. Protein sequence: CASSYSAGEADTQYF.

V is TRBV5-1 and J is TRBJ2-7; 8 nucleotides agree with TRBD2. Germline V lookup: CDR1 SGHRS, CDR2 YFSETQ. Unmatched junction bases numbered 5, after V lost 4 bases and J lost 2 bases. CDR3 length: 14 residues. For the CDR3, the DNA is TGCGCCAGCAGCCCATCCGGGAGGGCCTACGAGCAGTACTTC. Translation: CASSPSGRAYEQYF.

The gene calls are TRBV13 and TRBJ1-6, with TRBD1 matching over 9 bases. The CDR3 is 17 amino acids. With 2 bases clipped from V and 0 bases from J, the junction kept 2 bases outside the gene matches. CDR1 PRHDT and CDR2 FYEKMQ come from the germline V gene (reference sequence). The CDR3, as DNA: TGTGCCAGCAGCTTAAGACAGGGGGGCTCCTATAATTCACCCCTCCACTTT. It yields the protein CASSLRQGGSYNSPLHF.

This clone has more than one count but fewer than ten. The chain is built from TRBV7-9 and TRBJ2-2; 9 bases agree with TRBD1. The CDR3 loop spans 19 amino acids. CDR1 SEHNR and CDR2 FQNEAQ come from the germline V gene (reference sequence). Trimming removed 4 bases from V and 5 bases from J; junction bases left unmatched: 17. CDR3 sequence (DNA): TGTGCCAGCAGCTCTCCATCGGGACAGGGCTTTATGGGGACCGGGGAGCTGTTTTTT. This gives the protein CASSSPSGQGFMGTGELFF. Complete variable domain (other parts from reference TRBV7-9 and TRBJ2-2): DTGVSQNPRHKITKRGQNVTFRCDPISEHNRLYWYRQTLGQGPEFLTYFQNEAQLEKSRLLSDRFSAERPKGSFSTLEIQRTEQGDSAMYLCASSSPSGQGFMGTGELFFGEGSRLTVL.

V usage is TRBV28 and J usage is TRBJ1-3; 10 bases map to TRBD1. The CDR3 loop spans 16 amino acids. CDR1 is MDHEN, CDR2 SYDVKM, per germline. J was trimmed by 4 bases and V by 4 bases; bases with no gene match: 7. CDR3 protein: CASSSWDRGSGNTIYF. CDR3 DNA sequence: TGTGCCAGCAGTTCCTGGGACAGGGGATCAGGAAACACCATATATTTT.

This chain connects TRBV18 to TRBJ1-2, with no clear D. The germline CDR1 and CDR2 sequences are KGHSH and LQKENI. The V and J ends lost 3 bases and 2 bases respectively, with 10 bases between them. This CDR3 spans 14 amino acids. The chain's CDR3 is CASSPQEGNYGYTF. The CDR3 DNA follows: TGTGCCAGCTCACCCCAAGAAGGGAACTATGGCTACACCTTC.